This T cell receptor beta chain was found in a study of regulatory T cells in long-lasting Graves disease. On the study more broadly: Persistent cases took antithyroid drugs over 5 years and stayed TSH receptor antibody positive.

With respect to this clonotype: Its antigen is still unknown.

Study findings and constraints: More public clonotypes were shared by persistent patients (2,741) than by new patients (roughly 970). There were preferences for TRBV28, TRBJ1-2 and TRBJ2-5 in persistent disease. Persistent Graves' patients possessed reduced TCR diversity relative to recently diagnosed ones.

With 4 bases clipped from V and 4 bases from J, the junction kept 7 bases outside the gene matches. The CDR3 consists of 17 residues. Germline V gene lookup returns CDR1 SGHAT and CDR2 FQNNGV. Building the TCR beta libraries relied on iRepertoire HTBI primers, and CDR3 regions underwent Arm-PCR. TCRdb reprocessed the multiplex PCR reads via MiXCR and lists one record per CDR3 protein. The data show roughly 450,000 distinct CDR3 sequences, more than 20% seen once. The time point here: persistent/refractory GD, antithyroid drugs over 5 years with positive TRAb. TCR sequences were obtained from RNA taken from PBMCs.

This specimen consisted of peripheral blood mononuclear cells (PBMCs), obtained when the disease was refractory, from a patient treated with antithyroid drugs. The rearrangement uses TRBV11-2 and TRBJ2-1; 13 bases align to TRBD2. The source is a female donor with Graves disease. The DNA for the CDR3 is TGTGCCAGCAGCTACCGGACTAGCGGGAGTTGGTACAATGAGCAGTTCTTC. Translated, it gives CASSYRTSGSWYNEQFF.